The 23 T cell receptor beta chains presented below share a single source sample, sequenced in a study of graft-versus-host responses after intestinal transplantation. Data came from immunoSEQ multiplex PCR; TCRdb stores just in-frame clones and leaves some out. This sample has about 89,000 clones, with about 92% found just once. Their antigens are not known. The material sequenced was unstimulated CD8+ T cells sorted from spleen or lymph node cells, taken before intestinal transplant. The receptors shown here come from a human donor who received an intestinal transplant.

The rearrangement joins TRBV10-3 to TRBJ2-3; 13 bases fit TRBD2. The CDR3 covers 11 residues. J was trimmed by 11 bases and V by 9 bases; bases with no gene match: 2. CDR1 and CDR2 (germline): ENHRY, SYGVKD. The CDR3 region has the DNA TGTGCCATACTAGCGGGGGGGATGCAGTATTTT. It yields the protein CAILAGGMQYF.

The chain employs TRBV7-2 and TRBJ2-5, with D unresolved. The CDR3 spans 16 residues. Germline CDR1 and CDR2: SGHTA and FQGNSA. Trimming took 0 bases from V and 1 from J, leaving 12 bases between them. CDR3 sequence (DNA): TGTGCCAGCAGCTTAGCTCAATCCTACCTCCAAGAGACCCAGTACTTC. It encodes CASSLAQSYLQETQYF.

The rearrangement joins TRBV5-6 to TRBJ2-7, with D possibly TRBD2 on 6 matching bases. V lost 4 bases, J lost 3 bases, and 11 bases lay in between. This CDR3 has 13 amino acids. Germline loops: CDR1 SGHDT, CDR2 YYEEEE. The DNA of the CDR3 is TGTGCCAGCAGCGGCGGGGCATACTACGAGCAGTACTTC. Amino acids: CASSGGAYYEQYF.

V usage is TRBV27 and J usage is TRBJ1-1; weak D call: TRBD1 (5 bases). V was cut by 5 bases and J by 3 bases, with 13 bases left in between. The germline gives CDR1 MNHEY, CDR2 SMNVEV (reference sequence). The CDR3 sequence is 14 residues long. CDR3 sequence: CASSPRGTDTEAFF. In nucleotides, the CDR3 is TGTGCCAGCAGTCCCCGGGGGACGGACACTGAAGCTTTCTTT.

The chain combines TRBV9 with TRBJ2-7, with 11 bases identical to TRBD1. The CDR3 extends over 14 amino acids. Unmatched junction bases numbered 7, after V lost 2 bases and J lost 9 bases. Germline V lookup: CDR1 SGDLS, CDR2 YYNGEE. This CDR3 is CASSVDRGLSGQYF. CDR3 coding DNA: TGTGCCAGCAGCGTGGACAGGGGGCTATCTGGGCAGTACTTC.

V gene TRBV4-3 combines with J gene TRBJ2-5; D might be TRBD1 (5 bases). CDR3 size: 14 residues. Germline V gene sequence: CDR1 LGHNA, CDR2 YSLEER. Trimming took 0 bases from V and 5 from J, leaving 10 bases between them. CDR3 in DNA: TGCGCCAGCAGCCAAGAGCAGGGTTTTGAGACCCAGTACTTC. Translating it yields CASSQEQGFETQYF.

The gene calls are TRBV29-1 and TRBJ2-1; TRBD1 matches 7 bases. The J segment lost 6 bases and the V segment lost 6 bases, leaving 5 bases of the junction unmatched. This CDR3 comprises 12 residues. CDR1 is SQVTM and CDR2 is ANQGSEA in the germline V gene. DNA of the CDR3: TGCAGCGTGACAGGGCTCAGCAATGAGCAGTTCTTC. It codes for CSVTGLSNEQFF.

V usage is TRBV13 and J usage is TRBJ2-7, with 8 nucleotides matching TRBD1. This CDR3 contains 14 residues. Looked up from germline, CDR1 is PRHDT and CDR2 is FYEKMQ (reference sequence). V shed 0 bases and J 5 bases; nucleotides not matched to a gene: 3. The CDR3 bases are TGTGCCAGCAGCTTAGGAGGACAGGGTCACGAGCAGTACTTC. This gives the protein CASSLGGQGHEQYF.

The rearrangement joins TRBV7-9 to TRBJ2-1; 9 positions agree with TRBD2. The CDR3 length is 17 residues. Germline V lookup: CDR1 SEHNR, CDR2 FQNEAQ (reference sequence). With V trimmed by 1 base and J by 10 bases, 14 bases remained unmatched. CDR3 bases: TGTGCCAGCAGCTTAGGGCCGTGGACTAGCGACGGTGGGGAGCAGTTCTTC. It specifies CASSLGPWTSDGGEQFF.

This rearrangement joins TRBV7-2 to TRBJ2-5; no reliable D call. CDR1 and CDR2 (germline): SGHTA, FQGNSA. Trimming shortened V by 2 bases and J by 1 base, and 11 bases separated the two germline ends. The CDR3 has 15 amino acids. The CDR3 protein is CASSLNTHAQETQYF. CDR3 nucleotide sequence: TGTGCCAGCAGCTTAAACACACACGCCCAAGAGACCCAGTACTTC.

This chain joins TRBV7-9 and TRBJ1-1; 8 bases match TRBD1. The CDR3 is 15 amino acids. The V gene's germline CDR1 is SEHNR and CDR2 FQNEAQ (reference sequence). V shed 1 base and J 0 bases; nucleotides not matched to a gene: 1. CDR3 nucleotide sequence: TGTGCCAGCAGCTTAGGGACAGGGCTGAACACTGAAGCTTTCTTT. Translating it yields CASSLGTGLNTEAFF.

The chain links TRBV30 to TRBJ1-2, with a possible D match to TRBD1 (5 bases). This CDR3 is built from 13 residues. Trimming pared 0 bases from V and 7 bases from J, leaving 12 bases between. Germline CDR1 is GTSNPN and CDR2 is SVGIG (reference sequence). The DNA of the CDR3 is TGTGCCTGGAGTGTGCAGGGAAGGTCTGGCTACACCTTC. Amino acids: CAWSVQGRSGYTF.

The chain couples TRBV11-3 to TRBJ2-1, with 12 bases matching TRBD2. J lost 6 bases, V lost 1 base, and 16 bases had no gene match. The germline CDR1 and CDR2 sequences are SGHNT and YENEEA. CDR3 length: 20 residues. CDR3 in DNA: TGTGCCAGCAGCTTAGTAGGCCTAGCGGGGGGGCCCGCTATAGTCAATGAGCAGTTCTTC. It translates to CASSLVGLAGGPAIVNEQFF.

The chain joins TRBV11-2 to TRBJ1-4, with D perhaps matching TRBD1 (6 bases). This CDR3 is built from 15 residues. CDR1 and CDR2 from the germline V gene are SGHAT and FQNNGV. Trimming took off 4 bases at V and 8 bases at J, with 17 bases between the two ends. CDR3 coding DNA: TGTGCCAGCAGCTCTCCGGTGGGGGCTGGGGAAAAACTGTTTTTT. Translated, it gives CASSSPVGAGEKLFF.

The chain links TRBV6-5 to TRBJ2-1; tentatively, D is TRBD1 (7 bases). Per germline, CDR1 MNHEY and CDR2 SVGAGI. This CDR3 is built from 15 residues. V was shortened by 0 bases and J by 6 bases, with 12 bases between the two germline ends. CDR3 nucleotide sequence: TGTGCCAGCAGTTACTCCTCAGGGGGACTCAATGAGCAGTTCTTC. Amino acid sequence: CASSYSSGGLNEQFF.

This chain connects TRBV11-2 to TRBJ2-4; tentative D call: TRBD2 (7 bases). V gave up 0 bases and J gave up 0 bases, with 18 bases separating them. The CDR3 is 19 residues long. Germline V gene lookup returns CDR1 SGHAT and CDR2 FQNNGV. The CDR3 region is CASSLEAGATILAKNIQYF. CDR3 nucleotides: TGTGCCAGCAGCTTAGAGGCGGGGGCGACCATATTAGCCAAAAACATTCAGTACTTC.

J is TRBJ2-3 and V is TRBV4-3; 7 bases fit TRBD2. The J segment lost 2 bases and the V segment lost 3 bases, leaving 8 bases of the junction unmatched. Germline loops: CDR1 LGHNA, CDR2 YSLEER. The CDR3 loop spans 16 amino acids. CDR3 in DNA: TGCGCCAGCAGCCAGAGCGCGGGGGAACCCACAGATACGCAGTATTTT. Residues: CASSQSAGEPTDTQYF.

The chain carries TRBV14 and TRBJ1-1; 8 positions match TRBD1. This CDR3 region has 14 residues. The germline gives CDR1 SGHDN, CDR2 FVKESK. The V and J ends lost 6 bases and 4 bases, in that order; junction bases with no gene match: 7. The CDR3 loop is CASRPGTGGTEAFF. CDR3 bases: TGTGCCAGCAGGCCCGGGACAGGCGGCACTGAAGCTTTCTTT.

V usage is TRBV5-8 and J usage is TRBJ2-1, with 8 bases matching TRBD1. The V and J ends lost 4 bases and 0 bases, in that order; junction bases with no gene match: 3. CDR3 length equals 15 residues. Germline loops: CDR1 SGHTS, CDR2 YDEGEE. CDR3: CASSDRGSSYNEQFF. CDR3 bases: TGTGCCAGCAGCGACAGGGGAAGCTCCTACAATGAGCAGTTCTTC.

This chain uses TRBV5-1 with TRBJ1-1; maybe TRBD1 (5 bases). The ends were cut back, 0 bases at V and 6 bases at J, with 12 bases in the middle. CDR1 and CDR2 from the germline V gene are SGHRS and YFSETQ. The CDR3 spans 14 residues. The CDR3 here is CASSLGGGGAEAFF. The CDR3 region has the DNA TGCGCCAGCAGCTTGGGCGGGGGAGGGGCTGAAGCTTTCTTT.

This clone appeared once. This chain connects TRBV27 to TRBJ2-1; 7 bases are shared with TRBD1. Germline CDR1 and CDR2: MNHEY and SMNVEV (reference sequence). V lost 2 bases and J lost 7; bases outside the gene matches: 8. The CDR3 sequence is 15 residues long. The CDR3 DNA reads as TGTGCCAGCAGTTTAGGTAGGGGGCGCAGGAATGAGCAGTTCTTC. Translating gives CASSLGRGRRNEQFF.

The rearrangement joins TRBV2 to TRBJ2-7; possible D gene TRBD2, 5 bases. The V gene lost 4 bases and the J gene lost 0 bases, with 13 bases spanning the gap. Germline-derived CDR1 and CDR2 are SNHLY and FYNNEI. The CDR3 loop spans 15 amino acids. CDR3 amino acids: CASSGGSDPSYEQYF. The CDR3 DNA reads TGTGCCAGCAGTGGGGGTAGCGACCCCTCCTACGAGCAGTACTTC.

The chain recombines TRBV4-3 with TRBJ2-1; 9 nucleotides agree with TRBD1. Germline-derived CDR1 and CDR2 are LGHNA and YSLEER. V lost 0 bases, J lost 7 bases, and 4 bases stayed unmatched. This CDR3 spans 15 amino acids. The DNA of the CDR3 is TGCGCCAGCAGCCAAGAAGGACAGGGGACAAATGAGCAGTTCTTC. It is translated as CASSQEGQGTNEQFF.